This TCR beta chain appears in the sequencing data of a study of T cells in Graves' hyperthyroidism and ophthalmopathy. Study-level information: Peripheral blood was acquired at first diagnosis, ahead of any therapy whatsoever.

CDR3 length: 15 amino acids. Trimming pared 7 bases from V and 2 bases from J, leaving 18 bases between. The germline gives CDR1 MDHEN, CDR2 SYDVKM. The PBMCs studied were ones that came from 10 ml fresh peripheral blood. This clonotype has a count of ten or more. Amplification of TCR beta CDR3 regions used RNA as the template. A first-round RT-PCR of the TCR CDR3 used the HTBI primer set. Each CDR3 protein gets one entry after TCRdb re-called the multiplex PCR reads with MiXCR. The sample shows around 340,000 distinct CDR3 sequences, approximately 17% of them seen only once. The sequencing input was blood. The rearrangement joins TRBV28 to TRBJ2-7, with D perhaps being TRBD1 or TRBD2 (6 bases each). This sequence originates from a man in his thirties or forties with Graves' hyperthyroidism. CDR3 sequence (DNA): TGTGCCAGCACCATAGGGGGAGGAGGGCCCTACGAGCAGTACTTC. Translating gives CASTIGGGGPYEQYF.